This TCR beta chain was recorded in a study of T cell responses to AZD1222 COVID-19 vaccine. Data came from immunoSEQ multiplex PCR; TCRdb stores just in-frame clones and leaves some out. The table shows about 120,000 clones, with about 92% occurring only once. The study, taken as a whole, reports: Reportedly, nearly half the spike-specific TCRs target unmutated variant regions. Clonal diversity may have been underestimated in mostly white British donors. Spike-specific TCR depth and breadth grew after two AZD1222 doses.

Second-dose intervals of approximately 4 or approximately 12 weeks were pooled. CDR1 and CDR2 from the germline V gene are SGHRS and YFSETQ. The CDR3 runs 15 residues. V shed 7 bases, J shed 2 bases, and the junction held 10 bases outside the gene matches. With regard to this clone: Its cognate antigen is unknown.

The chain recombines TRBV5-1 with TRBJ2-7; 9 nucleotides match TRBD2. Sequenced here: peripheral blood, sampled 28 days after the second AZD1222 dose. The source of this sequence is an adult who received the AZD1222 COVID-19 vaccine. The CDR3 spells CASAPAGGGAYEQYF. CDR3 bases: TGCGCCAGCGCTCCAGCGGGGGGTGGGGCCTACGAGCAGTACTTC.